This entry concerns a single T cell receptor beta chain. It has no known antigen specificity. Base-call qualities are not available, and no considerably larger clone is one nucleotide away. The CDR1 and CDR2 encoded by the germline V gene (reference sequence) are MNHNY and SVGAGI. V is cut by 3 bases and J by 5 bases, and the space between the germline ends is 16 bases. The CDR3 spans 15 residues, from the cysteine through the phenylalanine. Left in the record is the CDR3 DNA by itself, 45 bases read in frame from the first base. One collaborating source in Seattle enrolled patients while the patients were actively infected and followed the patients over time throughout the course of disease. Whole blood was collected in K2EDTA tubes by collaborating institutions according to the institutions' own protocols. Collaborator samples were shipped for TCRbeta analysis as frozen whole blood, isolated PBMCs, or DNA extracted from either sample type.

These data are taken from a study of blood T cell repertoires in COVID-19 (dated by TCRdb to about 2020). General notes on the study: Collaborator samples came from the United States, Italy and Spain and covered acute and convalescent phases of COVID-19. The material from the prospective study consisted of cDNA or gDNA derived from T cells, B-cell-depleted T cells, or PBMCs. The dataset comprised deeply sampled blood TCRbeta repertoires from subjects exposed to, actively infected with, or recovered from COVID-19. The repertoires were released in a freely available public database meant as a resource for research on the immune response to SARS-CoV-2. The samples were drawn from the first 160 participants of the ongoing ImmuneRACE study and from roughly 1,300 subjects provided by 6 global collaborators. A de-identified subject ID, COVID-19 status, age in years and sex were almost always included in the sample metadata. Where HLA class I and class II types were available, the types were taken from metadata supplied by the sample provider, not from assay-based typing. What the authors observed across the whole study: The quantity of clinical and demographic metadata differed by source and by participant and was supplied without curation.

The immunoSEQ Assay, a bias-controlled multiplex PCR, was used to amplify TCRbeta CDR3 regions from genomic DNA. In the source study's methods: The number of nucleated cells in each sample was estimated from the amplification of reference gene primers within the assay. To quantify the absolute abundance of each unique TCRbeta CDR3 rearrangement, sequence reads were collapsed and filtered. For each sample, productive Simpson clonality was calculated as the square root of Simpson's diversity index over productive rearrangements. This immuneACCESS table, as held by TCRdb, lists in-frame sequences with V and J called but not all clones. Of the missing ones, under half trace to an unresolved V gene in checked studies; the others have no known cause. V and J calls plus clone size are reproduced from that table; the DNA served to infer D and trimming. The sample data list about 270,000 clones, and about nine tenths of these were observed just once. The ten largest clonotypes hold around 2.5% of the sample.

The TCR sequence derives from a person between 18 and 35 years old with COVID-19, enrolled during active disease. The sequenced material came from peripheral blood. The chain links TRBV6-6 with TRBJ1-1; a confident D gene designation cannot be given. The nucleotide sequence reads as follows: TGTGCCAGCAGTTATGGCCTCAGTGGGGAGACTGAAGCTTTCTTT. This translates into CASSYGLSGETEAFF.